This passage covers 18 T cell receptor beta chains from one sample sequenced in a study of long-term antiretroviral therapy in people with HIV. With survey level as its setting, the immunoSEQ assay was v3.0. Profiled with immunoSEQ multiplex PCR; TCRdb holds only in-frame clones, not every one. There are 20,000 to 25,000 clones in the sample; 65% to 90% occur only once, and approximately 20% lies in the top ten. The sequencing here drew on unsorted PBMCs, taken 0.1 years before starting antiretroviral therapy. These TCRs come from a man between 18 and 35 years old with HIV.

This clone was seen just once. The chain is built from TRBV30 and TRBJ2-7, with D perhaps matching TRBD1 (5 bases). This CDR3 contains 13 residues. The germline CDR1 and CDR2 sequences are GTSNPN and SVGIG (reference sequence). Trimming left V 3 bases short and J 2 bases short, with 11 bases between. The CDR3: CAWSLAGTYEQYF. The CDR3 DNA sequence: TGTGCCTGGAGCTTGGCAGGGACCTACGAGCAGTACTTC.

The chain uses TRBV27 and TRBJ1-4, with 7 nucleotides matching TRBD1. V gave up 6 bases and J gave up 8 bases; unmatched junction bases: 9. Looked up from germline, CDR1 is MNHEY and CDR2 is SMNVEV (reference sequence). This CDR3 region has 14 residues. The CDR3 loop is CASSTTGEEEKLFF. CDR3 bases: TGTGCCAGCAGCACTACAGGGGAGGAGGAAAAACTGTTTTTT.

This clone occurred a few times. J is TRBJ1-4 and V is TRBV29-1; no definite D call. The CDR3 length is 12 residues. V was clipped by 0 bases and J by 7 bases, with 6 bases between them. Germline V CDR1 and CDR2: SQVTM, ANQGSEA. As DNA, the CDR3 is TGCAGCGTTGAAGATCGGGGTGAAAAACTGTTTTTT. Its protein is CSVEDRGEKLFF. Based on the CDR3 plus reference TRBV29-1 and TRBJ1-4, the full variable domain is SAVISQKPSRDICQRGTSLTIQCQVDSQVTMMFWYRQQPGQSLTLIATANQGSEATYESGFVIDKFPISRPNLTFSTLTVSNMSPEDSSIYLCSVEDRGEKLFFGSGTQLSVL.

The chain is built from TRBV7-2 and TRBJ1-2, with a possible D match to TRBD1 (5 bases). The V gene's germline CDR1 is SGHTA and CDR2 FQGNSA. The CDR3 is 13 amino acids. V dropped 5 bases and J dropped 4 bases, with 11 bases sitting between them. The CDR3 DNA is TGTGCCAGCAGCCCCGACAGTACCTATGGCTACACCTTC. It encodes CASSPDSTYGYTF.

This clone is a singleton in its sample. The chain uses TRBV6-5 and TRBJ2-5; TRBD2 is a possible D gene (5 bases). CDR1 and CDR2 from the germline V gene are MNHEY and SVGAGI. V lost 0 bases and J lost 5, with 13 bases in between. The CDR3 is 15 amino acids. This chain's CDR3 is CASSYSIGGGETQYF. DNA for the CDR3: TGTGCCAGCAGTTACTCGATAGGAGGCGGGGAGACCCAGTACTTC.

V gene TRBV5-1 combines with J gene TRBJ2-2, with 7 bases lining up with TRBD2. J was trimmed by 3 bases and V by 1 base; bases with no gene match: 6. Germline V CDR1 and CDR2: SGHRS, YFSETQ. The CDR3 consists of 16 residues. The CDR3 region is CASSLILSGDTGELFF. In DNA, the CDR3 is TGCGCCAGCAGCTTGATTCTGAGCGGGGACACCGGGGAGCTGTTTTTT.

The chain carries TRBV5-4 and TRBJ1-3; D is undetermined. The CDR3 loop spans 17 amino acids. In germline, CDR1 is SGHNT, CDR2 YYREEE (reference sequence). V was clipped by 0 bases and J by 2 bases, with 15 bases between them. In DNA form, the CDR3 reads TGTGCCAGCAGCTTGGACAGCAGTGCGCTTCCTGGAAACACCATATATTTT. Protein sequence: CASSLDSSALPGNTIYF.

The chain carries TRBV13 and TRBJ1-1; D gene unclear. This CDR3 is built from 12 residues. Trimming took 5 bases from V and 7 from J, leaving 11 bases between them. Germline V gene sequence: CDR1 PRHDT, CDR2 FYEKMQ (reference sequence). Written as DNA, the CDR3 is TGTGCCAGCAGCCCGCGCCTAAGTGAAGCTTTCTTT. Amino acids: CASSPRLSEAFF.

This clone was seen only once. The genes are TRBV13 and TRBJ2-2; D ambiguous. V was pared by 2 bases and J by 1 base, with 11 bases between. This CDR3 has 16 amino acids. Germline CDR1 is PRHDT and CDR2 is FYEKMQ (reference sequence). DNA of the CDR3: TGTGCCAGCAGCTTAACGGAAACACAGAACACCGGGGAGCTGTTTTTT. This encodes CASSLTETQNTGELFF.

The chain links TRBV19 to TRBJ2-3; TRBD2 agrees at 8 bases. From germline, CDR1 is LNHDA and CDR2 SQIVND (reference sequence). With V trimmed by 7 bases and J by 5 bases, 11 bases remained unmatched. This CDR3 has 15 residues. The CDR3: CASTHGAGGGDTQYF. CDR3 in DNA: TGTGCCAGTACTCACGGGGCGGGGGGAGGAGATACGCAGTATTTT.

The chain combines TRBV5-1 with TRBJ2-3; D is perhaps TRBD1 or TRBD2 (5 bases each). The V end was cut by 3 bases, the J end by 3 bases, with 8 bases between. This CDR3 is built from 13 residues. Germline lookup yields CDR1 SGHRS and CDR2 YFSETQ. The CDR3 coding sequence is TGCGCCAGCAGCTGGGACGTAACAGATACGCAGTATTTT. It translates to CASSWDVTDTQYF. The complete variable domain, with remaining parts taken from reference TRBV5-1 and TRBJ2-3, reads KAGVTQTPRYLIKTRGQQVTLSCSPISGHRSVSWYQQTPGQGLQFLFEYFSETQRNKGNFPGRFSGRQFSNSRSEMNVSTLELGDSALYLCASSWDVTDTQYFGPGTRLTVL.

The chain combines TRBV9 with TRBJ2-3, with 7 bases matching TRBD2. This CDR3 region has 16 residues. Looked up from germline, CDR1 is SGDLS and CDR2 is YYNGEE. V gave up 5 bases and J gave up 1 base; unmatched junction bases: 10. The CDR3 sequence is CASSLRLGGGTDTQYF. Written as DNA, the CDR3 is TGTGCCAGCAGTCTAAGGTTGGGGGGGGGCACAGATACGCAGTATTTT.

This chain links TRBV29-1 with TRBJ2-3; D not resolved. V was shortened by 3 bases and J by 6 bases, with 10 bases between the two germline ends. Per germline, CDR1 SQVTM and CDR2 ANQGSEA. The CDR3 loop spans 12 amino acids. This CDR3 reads CSVEMQLDTQYF. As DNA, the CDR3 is TGCAGCGTTGAGATGCAGTTGGATACGCAGTATTTT.

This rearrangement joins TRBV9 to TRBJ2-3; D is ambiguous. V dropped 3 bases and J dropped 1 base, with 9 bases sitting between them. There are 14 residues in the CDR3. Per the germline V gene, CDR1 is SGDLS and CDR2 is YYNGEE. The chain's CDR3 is CASSASKGTDTQYF. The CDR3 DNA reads TGTGCCAGCAGCGCGTCAAAGGGCACAGATACGCAGTATTTT.

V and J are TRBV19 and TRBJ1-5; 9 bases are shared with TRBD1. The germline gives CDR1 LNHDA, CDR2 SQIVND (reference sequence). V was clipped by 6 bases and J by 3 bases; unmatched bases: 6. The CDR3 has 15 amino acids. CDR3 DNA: TGTGCCAGTAGCGGGACAGGGAATCCCAATCAGCCCCAGCATTTT. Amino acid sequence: CASSGTGNPNQPQHF.

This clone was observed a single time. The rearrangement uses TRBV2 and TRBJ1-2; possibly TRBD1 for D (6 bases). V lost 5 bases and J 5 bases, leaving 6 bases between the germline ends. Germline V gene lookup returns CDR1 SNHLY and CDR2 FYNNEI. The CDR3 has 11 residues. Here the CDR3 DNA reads TGTGCCAGCAGTACAGGGTATGGCTACACCTTC. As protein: CASSTGYGYTF. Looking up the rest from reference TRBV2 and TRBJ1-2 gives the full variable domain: EPEVTQTPSHQVTQMGQEVILRCVPISNHLYFYWYRQILGQKVEFLVSFYNNEISEKSEIFDDQFSVERPDGSNFTLKIRSTKLEDSAMYFCASSTGYGYTFGSGTRLTVV.

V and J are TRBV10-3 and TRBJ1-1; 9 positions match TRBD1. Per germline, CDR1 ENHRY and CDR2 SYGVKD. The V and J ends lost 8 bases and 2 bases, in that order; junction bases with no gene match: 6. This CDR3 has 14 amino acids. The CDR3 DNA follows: TGTGCCATCGTGGGGACAGGGCCTAACACTGAAGCTTTCTTT. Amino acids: CAIVGTGPNTEAFF.

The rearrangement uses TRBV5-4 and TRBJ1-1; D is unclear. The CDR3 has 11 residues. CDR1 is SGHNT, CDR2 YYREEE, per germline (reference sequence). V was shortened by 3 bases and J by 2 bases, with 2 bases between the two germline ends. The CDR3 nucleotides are TGTGCCAGCAGCTCCAACACTGAAGCTTTCTTT. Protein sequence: CASSSNTEAFF.